Following are 17 T cell receptor beta chains from one sample sequenced in a study of shared clonotypes between healthy human individuals. Terminally differentiated effector memory CD45RA+ cells were excluded from the naive CD8 cells, which were CD45RO-negative and positively selected for CCR7. This table comes from immunoSEQ multiplex PCR, and its TCRdb copy is limited to in-frame clones, with some not included. The sample includes more than 550,000 clones, just over 90% of them seen just once. Sequenced input: naive CD8+ T cells sorted from blood. These receptors were collected from a man aged 30-40 years in good health.

This chain uses TRBV19 with TRBJ2-7; TRBD2 matches 12 bases. V gave up 3 bases and J gave up 5 bases; unmatched junction bases: 11. The CDR3 has 17 residues. Germline V gives CDR1 LNHDA, CDR2 SQIVND (reference sequence). CDR3 sequence: CASSMSLAGGPLDEQYF. CDR3 DNA: TGTGCCAGTAGTATGAGTCTAGCGGGAGGGCCTCTGGACGAGCAGTACTTC.

The rearrangement joins TRBV29-1 to TRBJ2-1, with TRBD2 matching over 14 bases. CDR3 length: 18 residues. Germline CDR1 SQVTM, CDR2 ANQGSEA. V shed 2 bases and J 7 bases; nucleotides not matched to a gene: 13. DNA for the CDR3: TGCAGCGTTGAATCTCCGACTAGCGGGAGGGCCGAATGGAATGAGCAGTTCTTC. Its protein is CSVESPTSGRAEWNEQFF.

The chain carries TRBV19 and TRBJ2-1, with 11 bases identical to TRBD2. Trimming removed 7 bases from V and 6 bases from J; junction bases left unmatched: 11. Germline CDR1 LNHDA, CDR2 SQIVND (reference sequence). The CDR3 sequence is 16 residues long. CDR3 DNA: TGTGCCAGTAATTACCTCGGACTAGCGGGCCCCAATGAGCAGTTCTTC. Protein: CASNYLGLAGPNEQFF.

This clone was observed a single time. The genes are TRBV11-2 and TRBJ2-7; no clear D gene. Trimming pared 0 bases from V and 2 bases from J, leaving 5 bases between. CDR1 is SGHAT, CDR2 FQNNGV, per germline. The length of the CDR3 is 13 residues. The DNA for the CDR3 is TGTGCCAGCAGCTTAGAACTGACCTACGAGCAGTACTTC. Protein sequence: CASSLELTYEQYF.

The rearrangement joins TRBV4-3 to TRBJ1-5; D is uncertain. Germline CDR1 LGHNA, CDR2 YSLEER. The CDR3 is made up of 15 amino acids. V was shortened by 3 bases and J by 0 bases, with 9 bases between the two germline ends. The CDR3 protein is CASSQEGFSNQPQHF. DNA for the CDR3: TGCGCCAGCAGCCAGGAGGGCTTTAGCAATCAGCCCCAGCATTTT.

This clone was picked up many times. The chain is built from TRBV6-5 and TRBJ1-2; 7 positions agree with TRBD1. The CDR3 has 11 residues. Trimming at V came to 8 bases and at J to 4 bases, leaving 1 base not matched to a gene. Germline CDR1 MNHEY, CDR2 SVGAGI. The CDR3, as DNA: TGTGCCAGCCGACAGGGCTATGGCTACACCTTC. The encoded protein is CASRQGYGYTF.

V is TRBV11-2 and J is TRBJ2-1; TRBD2 matches 13 bases. Trimming removed 5 bases from V and 4 bases from J; junction bases left unmatched: 8. The CDR3 is made up of 17 amino acids. In germline, CDR1 is SGHAT, CDR2 FQNNGV. The CDR3 protein is CASSGGTSGMFYNEQFF. The CDR3 DNA is TGTGCCAGCAGCGGGGGGACTAGCGGGATGTTTTACAATGAGCAGTTCTTC.

The CDR3 region is CASWRNTEAFF. The DNA for the CDR3 is TGTGCCAGCTGGAGGAACACTGAAGCTTTCTTT. The chain links TRBV27 to TRBJ1-1; no firm D call. Germline V gene data show CDR1 as MNHEY and CDR2 as SMNVEV (reference sequence). The CDR3 totals 11 residues. V was trimmed by 8 bases and J by 1 base, leaving 5 bases between them.

The table lists this clone with a count of one. V gene TRBV7-3 combines with J gene TRBJ2-7; TRBD2 agrees at 11 bases. Trimming at V came to 5 bases and at J to 4 bases, leaving 7 bases not matched to a gene. Per the germline V gene, CDR1 is SGHTA and CDR2 is FQGTGA. There are 15 residues in the CDR3. DNA of the CDR3: TGTGCCAGCAGCGAAACCGGGACTAGCGGTTACGAGCAGTACTTC. Translation gives CASSETGTSGYEQYF.

The CDR3 here is CASSSGSGRAVNEQFF. CDR3 nucleotide sequence: TGTGCCAGCAGCTCGGGTAGCGGGAGGGCCGTAAATGAGCAGTTCTTC. The chain is built from TRBV7-9 and TRBJ2-1, with 11 bases identical to TRBD2. V was pared by 4 bases and J by 7 bases, with 9 bases of the junction left unmatched. From germline, CDR1 is SEHNR and CDR2 FQNEAQ (reference sequence). This CDR3 has 16 amino acids.

The genes are TRBV6-1 and TRBJ1-5; possibly TRBD1 for D (5 bases). V was clipped by 6 bases and J by 0 bases, with 9 bases between them. There are 14 residues in the CDR3. The V gene's germline CDR1 is MNHNS and CDR2 SASEGT. CDR3 loop: CASRDSYSNQPQHF. DNA of the CDR3: TGTGCCAGCAGAGACAGTTATAGCAATCAGCCCCAGCATTTT.

CDR3 sequence: CASEAWASGGFANTGELFF. CDR3 sequence (DNA): TGTGCCAGCGAGGCCTGGGCTAGCGGGGGGTTCGCGAACACCGGGGAGCTGTTTTTT. The J gene is TRBJ2-2, the V gene TRBV7-9; 11 bases line up with TRBD2. Germline CDR1 is SEHNR and CDR2 is FQNEAQ (reference sequence). Trimming at V came to 8 bases and at J to 0 bases, leaving 14 bases not matched to a gene. The CDR3 spans 19 residues.

This clone was recorded once. The J gene is TRBJ2-7, the V gene TRBV9, with 7 positions matching TRBD1. V trimming: 3 bases; J trimming: 1 base; junction bases outside the gene matches: 10. Germline V CDR1 and CDR2: SGDLS, YYNGEE. CDR3 size: 16 residues. The CDR3 sequence is CASSAGDRELSYEQYF. DNA for the CDR3: TGTGCCAGCAGCGCCGGAGACAGGGAGTTATCCTACGAGCAGTACTTC. Together with reference TRBV9 and TRBJ2-7, the CDR3 gives the full variable domain: DSGVTQTPKHLITATGQRVTLRCSPRSGDLSVYWYQQSLDQGLQFLIQYYNGEERAKGNILERFSAQQFPDLHSELNLSSLELGDSALYFCASSAGDRELSYEQYFGPGTRLTVT.

This chain connects TRBV7-9 to TRBJ1-1, with TRBD1 identical over 10 bases. This CDR3 is 16 amino acids long. V dropped 5 bases and J dropped 0; count of bases not matched to a gene: 6. Germline CDR1 is SEHNR and CDR2 is FQNEAQ (reference sequence). This CDR3 is CASSLGQGEMNTEAFF. CDR3 nucleotide sequence: TGTGCCAGCAGCCTCGGACAGGGGGAGATGAACACTGAAGCTTTCTTT.

V gene TRBV27 combines with J gene TRBJ2-6; no firm D call. V lost 2 bases, J lost 2 bases, and 10 bases lay in between. CDR3 length: 16 residues. Per the germline V gene, CDR1 is MNHEY and CDR2 is SMNVEV (reference sequence). The CDR3 nucleotides read TGTGCCAGCAGTTTAGATCCCGGCCCTGGGGCCAACGTCCTGACTTTC. This translates into CASSLDPGPGANVLTF.

This rearrangement joins TRBV5-1 to TRBJ2-7; D unclear. Germline-derived CDR1 and CDR2 are SGHRS and YFSETQ. This CDR3 is 13 amino acids long. The ends were cut back, 4 bases at V and 2 bases at J, with 10 bases in the middle. The CDR3 protein is CASSVYTAYEQYF. CDR3 nucleotides: TGCGCCAGCAGCGTTTATACCGCCTACGAGCAGTACTTC.

The chain is built from TRBV27 and TRBJ1-1, with a possible D match to TRBD1 (6 bases). CDR3 length equals 12 residues. CDR1 is MNHEY, CDR2 SMNVEV, per germline (reference sequence). V lost 7 bases, J lost 1 base, and 7 bases lay in between. CDR3: CASKGGNTEAFF. The CDR3 DNA reads as TGTGCCAGCAAGGGGGGGAACACTGAAGCTTTCTTT.